This TCR beta chain appears in the sequencing data of a study of shared clonotypes between healthy human individuals. CDR3 length: 13 amino acids. V shed 11 bases and J 0 bases; nucleotides not matched to a gene: 6. Germline lookup yields CDR1 MNHEY and CDR2 SVGAGI. Repertoires were generated with immunoSEQ multiplex PCR, while TCRdb's copy carries only in-frame clones and drops some. The data contain over a million clones, roughly 96% of them singletons. The chain couples TRBV6-5 to TRBJ2-7; TRBD2 agrees at 8 bases. The sample was naive CD4+ T cells sorted from blood. Subset here: CD45RA+ positively selected. This sequence was found in a man under 40 in good health. This chain's CDR3 is CASRLALSYEQYF. CDR3 sequence (DNA): TGTGCCTCGCGACTAGCGCTCTCCTACGAGCAGTACTTC.